This T cell receptor (beta chain) appears in the sequencing data of a study of T cell responses to AZD1222 COVID-19 vaccine (dated by TCRdb to the early 2020s). The study in broad terms: TCR sequencing covered roughly 230 trial participants: 200 to 210 given two doses of AZD1222 and around 26 given two doses of MenACWY control vaccine. Trial participants were enrolled into age subgroups of 18-55, 56-69 and 70-plus years, which contained 148, 28 and 57 TCR-sequenced participants, respectively.

The time point label of this sample denotes: about 28 days (+/-7) after the second vaccine dose. AZD1222 recipients whose second dose came at about 4 weeks and those whose second dose came at about 12 weeks were combined into one group, since spike-specific TCR depth and breadth did not differ between the two schedules. Vaccinee samples were obtained from the UK trials COV001 and COV002, which included a single-blind randomized controlled phase 2/3 trial of AZD1222 (ChAdOx1 nCoV-19) in healthy adults. Trial participant PBMC samples were collected at day 0 and day 28 after the second dose for TCRbeta chain sequencing. The paper's findings and limits, for the study overall: Only 5 to 7 AZD1222 recipients were SARS-CoV-2 seropositive at baseline, limiting conclusions about previously exposed vaccinees. Spike-specific TCR breadth and depth rose significantly after two AZD1222 doses compared with day 0 and with MenACWY recipients. No day 14 peak-response samples were available, so repertoires were characterized only after the peak T cell response. The 56-69-year group was small, and its depth increase did not reach significance, likely because of low power. Participants were mostly white British and included more females than males, and it was suggested by the authors that clonal diversity may have been underestimated. Nearly half of unique spike-specific TCRs reportedly recognized epitopes outside regions mutated in the B.1.351 and B.1.1.7 variants. The whole spike protein was spanned by vaccine-associated CD4 TCRs, and dominant responses were seen in regions 160-218 and 743-854.

In this sample, this clone turned up a few times. What antigen it recognizes has not been identified. No base qualities exist here, and no much larger clone lies one base off it. The germline V and J ends show losses of 5 bases and 6 bases respectively, and no gene match explains 7 bases of the junction. Taken from the germline V gene, the CDR1 and CDR2 loops are MNHEY and SVGEGT. Measured from the cysteine to the phenylalanine, the CDR3 is 14 residues long. Of the read, only the CDR3 DNA is kept; its 42 bases are in frame from base 1. The CDR3 regions of human TCRbeta chains were subjected to immunosequencing. The original methods were these. TCRs in the repertoires were matched against a reference library of SARS-CoV-2-specific TCRs that had been generated with the MIRA antigen-specificity platform. Breadth meant the fraction of unique TCRs that were SARS-CoV-2-associated, whereas depth meant the fraction of total T cells that were SARS-CoV-2-associated. Each spike-specific TCR was assigned to its reactive spike region and to a CD4 or CD8 class using the MIRA data. Log10-transformed breadth and depth values were compared by one-way ANOVA with Sidak's multiple comparisons tests. TCRdb took over this immuneACCESS table, retaining in-frame rearrangements with V and J assigned. Such tables are incomplete; in checked studies, under half of the missing clones stem from an unresolved V gene, and the remainder is unexplained. D and trimming come from the DNA, and the V and J calls and clone size come from that table. This sample gives about 160,000 clones in total; approximately 94% of them show up just once. The ten largest clonotypes hold roughly 5% of the sample.

The chain was built from TRBV6-2 or TRBV6-3 and TRBJ1-2, and TRBD1 matches 9 of the central bases. The origin of this receptor is an adult who received the AZD1222 COVID-19 vaccine. Here the sequenced sample was peripheral blood, taken 28 days after the second AZD1222 dose. The nucleotides are TGTGCCAGCAGTACCAGGACAGGGGAGCATGGCTACACCTTC. It codes for CASSTRTGEHGYTF.